This is a list of T cell receptor beta chains from one sample in a study of response to subunit inactivated influenza vaccine. TCRdb redid the calling of the RT-PCR reads with MiXCR, one entry per CDR3 protein. This table holds 450,000 to 600,000 distinct CDR3 sequences, approximately 7.2% found once. Source: PBMCs from blood, taken about 23 months after vaccination. All receptors come from a man aged 45 to 75 who received an inactivated influenza vaccine. Each CDR3 is given with its conserved first and last residue. Each record gives: J gene, V gene, CDR3 protein.

TRBJ2-5,TRBV20-1,CSQHRGWETQYF
TRBJ1-2,TRBV9,CASSPSRVRGYGYTF
TRBJ2-5,TRBV5-1,CASSLSTGNGETQYF
TRBJ2-2,TRBV18,CASSTATGELFF
TRBJ2-1,TRBV7-2,CASSLAGTSYNEQFF
TRBJ2-2,TRBV12-3/TRBV12-4,CASSLGQTTGELFF
TRBJ2-7,TRBV29-1,CSVVRQGPEQYF
TRBJ2-1,TRBV7-9,CASSRTSGGLNEQFF
TRBJ2-3,TRBV20-1,CSARDPKGDTDTQYF
TRBJ2-2,TRBV7-9,CASSSRGGENTGELFF
TRBJ2-2,TRBV4-2,CASSQDNTNTGELFF
TRBJ2-5,TRBV2,CASSDTGTAYGTQYF
TRBJ2-1,TRBV4-1,CASSPTRLKVSSYNEQFF
TRBJ2-2,TRBV6-1,CASSSVRPDGGELFF
TRBJ2-7,TRBV3-1,CASSQVSGRAGEQYF